This T cell receptor beta chain was captured by sequencing in a study of cytomegalovirus exposure and HLA in healthy donors. Findings and caveats of the study: Analysis was carried out at a later point, and it linked a missense DCLRE1C variant to TCR beta V- and J-gene trimming. In a later analysis, donors in an Asian-associated ancestry cluster reportedly had fewer N-insertions in productive TCRs than the cohort mean.

Primers: 60 Vbeta forward and 13 Jbeta reverse. The method was immunoSEQ multiplex PCR; TCRdb's version includes in-frame clones alone and lacks a portion of them. The top ten hold 6.1% of the sample, which has more than 85,000 clones, 65% to 85% seen once. The CDR3 length is 12 residues. V was trimmed by 5 bases and J by 8 bases, leaving 13 bases between them. Germline values: CDR1 SQVTM, CDR2 ANQGSEA. Comment on this clone: The antigen is undetermined.

This TCR came from a man aged 18 to 30 in good health and CMV-seronegative. Sequenced input: PBMCs. The gene calls are TRBV29-1 and TRBJ2-1; D is possibly TRBD1 (6 bases). The CDR3 bases are TGCAGCGTTAAGGGGGTCCGGGATGAGCAGTTCTTC. It yields the protein CSVKGVRDEQFF.